Listed below are T cell receptor beta chains from one sample, sequenced in a study of OX40 agonist ivuxolimab in advanced cancers. Sequencing was performed with immunoSEQ multiplex PCR; in TCRdb, only in-frame clones are kept and a portion is missing. The data show 20,000 to 25,000 clones, around 83% seen once. The material sequenced was CD4+ or CD8+ T cells sorted from blood, taken in a trial of the OX40 agonist ivuxolimab. Receptors were obtained from an adult with an advanced solid tumor such as melanoma, head and neck, liver or kidney cancer. Each CDR3 is given with its conserved first and last residue. A D gene is named only where the DNA matches it firmly. Not every row has a clone size; where given, it reads once, few, many or a size class.

cdr3_nt: TGTGCCAGCCGGGCTAGCGGGGACTACAATGAGCAGTTCTTC
cdr3_aa: CASRASGDYNEQFF
d_call: TRBD2
j_call: TRBJ2-1
clone_size: -
v_call: TRBV6-5

cdr3_nt: TGTGCCAGCAGCCCTGGGCTTTACACCGGGGAGCTGTTTTTT
cdr3_aa: CASSPGLYTGELFF
d_call: -
j_call: TRBJ2-2
clone_size: -
v_call: TRBV7-7

cdr3_nt: TGTGCCAGCAGTTCCGGGACAGGGGGATCTTACGAGCAGTACTTC
cdr3_aa: CASSSGTGGSYEQYF
d_call: TRBD1
j_call: TRBJ2-7
clone_size: -
v_call: TRBV6-9

cdr3_nt: TGTGCCAGCAGCTTAGATGACAGGACTAGCACAGATACGCAGTATTTT
cdr3_aa: CASSLDDRTSTDTQYF
d_call: -
j_call: TRBJ2-3
clone_size: -
v_call: TRBV7-8

cdr3_nt: TGTGCCAGCAGCTTCGGAAGAGGGAACACTGAAGCTTTCTTT
cdr3_aa: CASSFGRGNTEAFF
d_call: -
j_call: TRBJ1-1
clone_size: -
v_call: TRBV11-2

cdr3_nt: TGTGCCAGCAGGAAAACAGGGGAACCTCGTGGCTACACCTTC
cdr3_aa: CASRKTGEPRGYTF
d_call: TRBD1
j_call: TRBJ1-2
clone_size: -
v_call: TRBV2

cdr3_nt: TGTGCCAGCAGTACGACAGATACGCAGTATTTT
cdr3_aa: CASSTTDTQYF
d_call: -
j_call: TRBJ2-3
clone_size: -
v_call: TRBV11-2

cdr3_nt: TGCGCCAGCACCCGGGACAGTCCCTCAAATTCACCCCTCCACTTT
cdr3_aa: CASTRDSPSNSPLHF
d_call: TRBD1
j_call: TRBJ1-6
clone_size: once
v_call: TRBV5-1

cdr3_nt: TGTGCCAGCAGCTTGAGGCAGGGGCTTAATGAAAAACTGTTTTTT
cdr3_aa: CASSLRQGLNEKLFF
d_call: -
j_call: TRBJ1-4
clone_size: -
v_call: TRBV5-6

cdr3_nt: TGTGCCAGCAGTTTTGACGGGACGAACACCGGGGAGCTGTTTTTT
cdr3_aa: CASSFDGTNTGELFF
d_call: -
j_call: TRBJ2-2
clone_size: medium-sized
v_call: TRBV27

cdr3_nt: TGTGCCAGCAGCCCTGAACTATTTGATAGCAATCAGCCCCAGCATTTT
cdr3_aa: CASSPELFDSNQPQHF
d_call: -
j_call: TRBJ1-5
clone_size: -
v_call: TRBV7-2

cdr3_nt: TGTGCCGCGCAGGGGGGAAATCAGCCCCAGCATTTT
cdr3_aa: CAAQGGNQPQHF
d_call: TRBD1
j_call: TRBJ1-5
clone_size: -
v_call: TRBV10-3

cdr3_nt: TGTGCCAGTAGTATTCTTGCAGCTAACTATGGCTACACCTTC
cdr3_aa: CASSILAANYGYTF
d_call: -
j_call: TRBJ1-2
clone_size: -
v_call: TRBV19

cdr3_nt: TGTGCCAGCAGTGTGCTCGGGACATCCACCGGGGAGCTGTTTTTT
cdr3_aa: CASSVLGTSTGELFF
d_call: -
j_call: TRBJ2-2
clone_size: -
v_call: TRBV25-1

cdr3_nt: TGTGCCAGCAGTGCCAACCTAGCGGGAGGGCCCTACGAGCAGTACTTC
cdr3_aa: CASSANLAGGPYEQYF
d_call: TRBD2
j_call: TRBJ2-7
clone_size: -
v_call: TRBV5-4

cdr3_nt: TGTGCCAGCACACTCCTTGGGGAGGATGGCTACACCTTC
cdr3_aa: CASTLLGEDGYTF
d_call: -
j_call: TRBJ1-2
clone_size: once
v_call: TRBV6-1

cdr3_nt: TGTGCCAGCTCGGGACAGGGGGCGTACGAGCAGTACTTC
cdr3_aa: CASSGQGAYEQYF
d_call: TRBD1
j_call: TRBJ2-7
clone_size: -
v_call: TRBV9

cdr3_nt: TGTGCCACAGAGGGGGCCCTCTCTGGGGCCAACGTCCTGACTTTC
cdr3_aa: CATEGALSGANVLTF
d_call: TRBD1
j_call: TRBJ2-6
clone_size: -
v_call: TRBV2

cdr3_nt: TGTGCCAGCAGCTCTTCATACGAGCAGTACTTC
cdr3_aa: CASSSSYEQYF
d_call: -
j_call: TRBJ2-7
clone_size: few
v_call: TRBV5-8

cdr3_nt: TGTGCCAGCAGTTTCGACAGGGTAGGCTTCGACGAGCAGTACTTC
cdr3_aa: CASSFDRVGFDEQYF
d_call: TRBD1
j_call: TRBJ2-7
clone_size: once
v_call: TRBV28

cdr3_nt: TGTGCCACCAGCAGAGATCAGTTCCAGATTAATGAATACACCTTC
cdr3_aa: CATSRDQFQINEYTF
d_call: -
j_call: TRBJ1-2
clone_size: few
v_call: TRBV15

cdr3_nt: TGTGCCAGCAGCTTAACGGGGACATCTAGCACAGATACGCAGTATTTT
cdr3_aa: CASSLTGTSSTDTQYF
d_call: -
j_call: TRBJ2-3
clone_size: -
v_call: TRBV7-3

cdr3_nt: TGTGCCAGTAGTAACAGTAACTATGGCTACACCTTC
cdr3_aa: CASSNSNYGYTF
d_call: -
j_call: TRBJ1-2
clone_size: -
v_call: TRBV19

cdr3_nt: TGTGCCAGCAGCTCCACAGGACAGGGGAAAGGCTCACCCCTCCACTTT
cdr3_aa: CASSSTGQGKGSPLHF
d_call: TRBD1
j_call: TRBJ1-6
clone_size: -
v_call: TRBV28

cdr3_nt: TGCGCCAGCAGCCTTGAAAACATTCAGTACTTC
cdr3_aa: CASSLENIQYF
d_call: -
j_call: TRBJ2-4
clone_size: -
v_call: TRBV5-1

cdr3_nt: TGTGCCAGTAGTACCTGGGAGGGAAAGGGCAATCAGCCCCAGCATTTT
cdr3_aa: CASSTWEGKGNQPQHF
d_call: -
j_call: TRBJ1-5
clone_size: -
v_call: TRBV19

cdr3_nt: TGCAGCGGGGGCCTCCAGGGCACCCATGGCTACACCTTC
cdr3_aa: CSGGLQGTHGYTF
d_call: -
j_call: TRBJ1-2
clone_size: -
v_call: TRBV29-1

cdr3_nt: TGCAGCGTTGGCCCCAGGGGACAGCTTAACTATGGCTACACCTTC
cdr3_aa: CSVGPRGQLNYGYTF
d_call: TRBD1
j_call: TRBJ1-2
clone_size: -
v_call: TRBV29-1

cdr3_nt: TGTGCCAGCAGTGAACGGCGGGGTAATGAAAAACTGTTTTTT
cdr3_aa: CASSERRGNEKLFF
d_call: -
j_call: TRBJ1-4
clone_size: -
v_call: TRBV6-1

cdr3_nt: TGTGCCAGCAGCCCTCAGGGAGGCGGGTATGGCTACACCTTC
cdr3_aa: CASSPQGGGYGYTF
d_call: -
j_call: TRBJ1-2
clone_size: -
v_call: TRBV7-2

cdr3_nt: TGTGCCAGCAGCTCGGACACGAACACCGGGGAGCTGTTTTTT
cdr3_aa: CASSSDTNTGELFF
d_call: -
j_call: TRBJ2-2
clone_size: -
v_call: TRBV7-7

cdr3_nt: TGTGCCAGCAGCTCCCCCGCGGGCCGCGGGAATGAGCAGTTCTTC
cdr3_aa: CASSSPAGRGNEQFF
d_call: -
j_call: TRBJ2-1
clone_size: -
v_call: TRBV7-6

cdr3_nt: TGTGCCAGCAGCCCAGAACGGTTGGAGCAGTACTTC
cdr3_aa: CASSPERLEQYF
d_call: -
j_call: TRBJ2-7
clone_size: -
v_call: TRBV7-2

cdr3_nt: TGCGCCAGCAGCCAGGCCCAAGGACAGGCGGTGACCCAGTACTTC
cdr3_aa: CASSQAQGQAVTQYF
d_call: TRBD1
j_call: TRBJ2-5
clone_size: once
v_call: TRBV5-1

cdr3_nt: TGTGCCAGCAATCCACCCCTCCACTTT
cdr3_aa: CASNPPLHF
d_call: -
j_call: TRBJ1-6
clone_size: -
v_call: TRBV7-8

cdr3_nt: TGTGCCAGCGGTGGGACTTCCACCTCCTACGAGCAGTACTTC
cdr3_aa: CASGGTSTSYEQYF
d_call: -
j_call: TRBJ2-7
clone_size: -
v_call: TRBV7-2

cdr3_nt: TGTGCCAGCAGCTTAAACAGGGATAATAGATCACCCCTCCACTTT
cdr3_aa: CASSLNRDNRSPLHF
d_call: -
j_call: TRBJ1-6
clone_size: -
v_call: TRBV11-1

cdr3_nt: TGTGCCAGCATTATGACCGTCTTGGTTCAAGAGACCCAGTACTTC
cdr3_aa: CASIMTVLVQETQYF
d_call: -
j_call: TRBJ2-5
clone_size: -
v_call: TRBV6-1

cdr3_nt: TGTGCCATACAATCCGGACTAGCGGGCGTGGACGAGCAGTACTTC
cdr3_aa: CAIQSGLAGVDEQYF
d_call: TRBD2
j_call: TRBJ2-7
clone_size: -
v_call: TRBV6-1

cdr3_nt: TGTGCCAGCACCAAATATGACAGGGGAGGAGAGACCCAGTACTTC
cdr3_aa: CASTKYDRGGETQYF
d_call: TRBD1
j_call: TRBJ2-5
clone_size: -
v_call: TRBV28

cdr3_nt: TGTGCCAGCAGTTTAAGGACTACAATCTCCTACAATGAGCAGTTCTTC
cdr3_aa: CASSLRTTISYNEQFF
d_call: -
j_call: TRBJ2-1
clone_size: once
v_call: TRBV28

cdr3_nt: TGTGCCAGCAGCTTGGCCATTCAGGCAACCAACACTGAAGCTTTCTTT
cdr3_aa: CASSLAIQATNTEAFF
d_call: -
j_call: TRBJ1-1
clone_size: -
v_call: TRBV5-8

cdr3_nt: TGTGCCATCAATAGGGAATCGGATACGCAGTATTTT
cdr3_aa: CAINRESDTQYF
d_call: -
j_call: TRBJ2-3
clone_size: -
v_call: TRBV10-3

cdr3_nt: TGTGCCAGCAGCCAAGATCGGCGAGGGGGGAGGGATGAGCAGTTCTTC
cdr3_aa: CASSQDRRGGRDEQFF
d_call: -
j_call: TRBJ2-1
clone_size: -
v_call: TRBV14

cdr3_nt: TGTGCCAGCAGTTACCGGGACACGAACACCGGGGAGCTGTTTTTT
cdr3_aa: CASSYRDTNTGELFF
d_call: -
j_call: TRBJ2-2
clone_size: -
v_call: TRBV6-5

cdr3_nt: TGTGCCAGCCAAAGCGGGGGGGCCGGAGAGACCCAGTACTTC
cdr3_aa: CASQSGGAGETQYF
d_call: TRBD2
j_call: TRBJ2-5
clone_size: -
v_call: TRBV6-5

cdr3_nt: TGTGCCAGCAGTCCGGGGCCTTACGAGCAGTACTTC
cdr3_aa: CASSPGPYEQYF
d_call: -
j_call: TRBJ2-7
clone_size: once
v_call: TRBV6-5

cdr3_nt: TGTGCCAGCAGTGCGACAGGGTGGGCCAATGAGCAGTTCTTC
cdr3_aa: CASSATGWANEQFF
d_call: TRBD1
j_call: TRBJ2-1
clone_size: -
v_call: TRBV2

cdr3_nt: TGTGCCAGCAGCCTACAGTGGGCTAATGAAAAACTGTTTTTT
cdr3_aa: CASSLQWANEKLFF
d_call: -
j_call: TRBJ1-4
clone_size: once
v_call: TRBV28

cdr3_nt: TGTGCCAGCAGCGTAGGCGAAGACTACGAGCAGTACTTC
cdr3_aa: CASSVGEDYEQYF
d_call: -
j_call: TRBJ2-7
clone_size: -
v_call: TRBV9